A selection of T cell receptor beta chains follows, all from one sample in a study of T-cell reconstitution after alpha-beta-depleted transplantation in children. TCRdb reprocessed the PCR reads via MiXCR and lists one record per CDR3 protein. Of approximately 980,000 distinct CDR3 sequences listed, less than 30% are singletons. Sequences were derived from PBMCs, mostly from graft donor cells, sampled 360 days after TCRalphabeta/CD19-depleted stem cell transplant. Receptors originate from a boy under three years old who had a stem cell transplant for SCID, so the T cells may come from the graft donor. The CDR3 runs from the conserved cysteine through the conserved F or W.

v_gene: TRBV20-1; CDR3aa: CSARWLAGLNEQFF
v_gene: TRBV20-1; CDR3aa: CSARAPGLGAYEQYF
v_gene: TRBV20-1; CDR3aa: CSARDRGQGTEAFF
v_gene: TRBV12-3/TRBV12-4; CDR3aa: CASTLGGAKNIQYF
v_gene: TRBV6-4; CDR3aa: CASSKGLTFNEQFF
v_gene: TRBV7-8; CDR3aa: CASSSRGRSDEQFF
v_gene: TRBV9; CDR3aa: CASSGRGGSSYNEQFF
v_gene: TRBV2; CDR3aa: CASSAGFWGATGELFF
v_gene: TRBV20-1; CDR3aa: CSASFQGWYNEQFF
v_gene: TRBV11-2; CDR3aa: CASSLGDRVSYGYTF
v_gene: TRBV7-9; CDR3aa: CASSSTGPNTIYF
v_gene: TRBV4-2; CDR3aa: CASSQDRAKTQYF
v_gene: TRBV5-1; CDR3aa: CASSQDGGGEKLFF
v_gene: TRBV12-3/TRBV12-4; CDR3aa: CASVQGLEQYF
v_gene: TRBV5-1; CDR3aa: CASSRRTSGGEETQYF
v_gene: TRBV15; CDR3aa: CATSRDLRQVNTEAFF
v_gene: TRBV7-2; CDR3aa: CASSLWALETQYF
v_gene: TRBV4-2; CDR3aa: CASSQGGLAGLNEQFF
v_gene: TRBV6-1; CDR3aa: CAVRPGTEASGQPQHF
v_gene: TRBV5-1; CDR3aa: CASSLGGRYGYTF
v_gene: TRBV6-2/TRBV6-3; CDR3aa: CASDRAVSNQPQHF
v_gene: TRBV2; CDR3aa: CASSGRGASTGELFF
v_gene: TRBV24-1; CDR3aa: CATGLELTDTQYF
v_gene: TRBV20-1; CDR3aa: CSAQKRAATKAFF
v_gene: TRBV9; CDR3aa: CASSVDGGLWTGELFF
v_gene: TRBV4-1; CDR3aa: CASSQVDVRRFRGEQFF
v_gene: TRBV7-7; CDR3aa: CASSRIDGETQYF